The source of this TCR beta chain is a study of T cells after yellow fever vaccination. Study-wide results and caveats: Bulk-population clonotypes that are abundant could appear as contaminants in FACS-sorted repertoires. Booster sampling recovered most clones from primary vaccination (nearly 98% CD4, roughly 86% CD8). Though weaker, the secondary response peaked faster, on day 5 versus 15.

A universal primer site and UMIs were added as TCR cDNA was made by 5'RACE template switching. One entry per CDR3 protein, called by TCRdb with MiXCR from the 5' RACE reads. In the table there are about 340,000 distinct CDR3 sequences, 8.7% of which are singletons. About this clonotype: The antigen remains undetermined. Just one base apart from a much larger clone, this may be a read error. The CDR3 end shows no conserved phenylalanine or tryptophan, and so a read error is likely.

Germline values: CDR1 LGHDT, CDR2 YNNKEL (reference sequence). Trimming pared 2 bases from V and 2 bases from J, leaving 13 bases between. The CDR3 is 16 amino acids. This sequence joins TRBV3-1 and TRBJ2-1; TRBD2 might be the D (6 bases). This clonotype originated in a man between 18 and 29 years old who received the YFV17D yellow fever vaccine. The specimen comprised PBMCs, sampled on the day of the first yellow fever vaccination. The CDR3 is CASSQLAGGAYNEQFY. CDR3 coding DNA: TGTGCCAGCAGCCAACTGGCCGGGGGAGCCTACAATGAGCAGTTCTAC.